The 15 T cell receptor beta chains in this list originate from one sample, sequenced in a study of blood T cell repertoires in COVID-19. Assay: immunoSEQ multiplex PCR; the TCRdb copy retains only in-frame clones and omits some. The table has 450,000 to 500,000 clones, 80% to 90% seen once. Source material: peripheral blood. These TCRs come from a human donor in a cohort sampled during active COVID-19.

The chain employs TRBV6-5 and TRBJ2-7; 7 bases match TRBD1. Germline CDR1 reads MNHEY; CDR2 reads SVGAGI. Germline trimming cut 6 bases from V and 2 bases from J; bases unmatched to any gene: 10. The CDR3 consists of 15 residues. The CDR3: CASSSPGTAAYEQYF. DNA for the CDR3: TGTGCCAGCAGCTCCCCCGGGACAGCTGCCTACGAGCAGTACTTC.

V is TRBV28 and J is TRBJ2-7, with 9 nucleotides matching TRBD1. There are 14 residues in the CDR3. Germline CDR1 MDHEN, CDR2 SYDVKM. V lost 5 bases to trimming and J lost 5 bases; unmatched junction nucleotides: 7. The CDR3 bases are TGTGCCAGCAGTCTCCGGGACAGGGAAAACGAGCAGTACTTC. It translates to CASSLRDRENEQYF. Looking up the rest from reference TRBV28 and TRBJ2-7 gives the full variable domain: DVKVTQSSRYLVKRTGEKVFLECVQDMDHENMFWYRQDPGLGLRLIYFSYDVKMKEKGDIPEGYSVSREKKERFSLILESASTNQTSMYLCASSLRDRENEQYFGPGTRLTVT.

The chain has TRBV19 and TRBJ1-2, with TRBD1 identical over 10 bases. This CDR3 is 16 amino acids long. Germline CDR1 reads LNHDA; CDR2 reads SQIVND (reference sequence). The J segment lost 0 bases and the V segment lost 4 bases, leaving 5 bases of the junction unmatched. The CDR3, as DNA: TGTGCCAGTAGTAGGGACAGGGGAGATTCTAACTATGGCTACACCTTC. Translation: CASSRDRGDSNYGYTF.

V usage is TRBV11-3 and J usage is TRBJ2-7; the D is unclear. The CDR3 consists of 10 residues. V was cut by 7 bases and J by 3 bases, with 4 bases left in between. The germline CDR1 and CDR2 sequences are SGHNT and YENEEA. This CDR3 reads CASTVYEQYF. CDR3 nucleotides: TGTGCCAGCACCGTCTACGAGCAGTACTTC.

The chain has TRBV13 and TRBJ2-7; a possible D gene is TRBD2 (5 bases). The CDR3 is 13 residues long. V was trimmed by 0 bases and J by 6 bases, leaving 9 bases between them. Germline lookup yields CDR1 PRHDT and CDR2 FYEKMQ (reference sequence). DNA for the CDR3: TGTGCCAGCAGCTTAGGGAGGGCACTCGAGCAGTACTTC. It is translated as CASSLGRALEQYF.

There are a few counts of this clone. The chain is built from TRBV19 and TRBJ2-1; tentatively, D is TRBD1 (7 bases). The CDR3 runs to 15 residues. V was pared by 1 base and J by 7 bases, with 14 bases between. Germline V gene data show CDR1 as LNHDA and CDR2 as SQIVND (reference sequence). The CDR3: CASSIVTGAGNEQFF. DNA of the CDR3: TGTGCCAGTAGTATAGTTACAGGGGCGGGGAATGAGCAGTTCTTC. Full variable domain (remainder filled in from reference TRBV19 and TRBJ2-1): DGGITQSPKYLFRKEGQNVTLSCEQNLNHDAMYWYRQDPGQGLRLIYYSQIVNDFQKGDIAEGYSVSREKKESFPLTVTSAQKNPTAFYLCASSIVTGAGNEQFFGPGTRLTVL.

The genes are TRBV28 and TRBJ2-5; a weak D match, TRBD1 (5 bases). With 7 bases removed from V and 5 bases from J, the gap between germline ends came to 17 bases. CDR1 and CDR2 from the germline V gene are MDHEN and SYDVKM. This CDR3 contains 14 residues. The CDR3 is CASTPASQGETQYF. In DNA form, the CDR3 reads TGTGCCAGCACCCCGGCCTCCCAGGGTGAGACCCAGTACTTC.

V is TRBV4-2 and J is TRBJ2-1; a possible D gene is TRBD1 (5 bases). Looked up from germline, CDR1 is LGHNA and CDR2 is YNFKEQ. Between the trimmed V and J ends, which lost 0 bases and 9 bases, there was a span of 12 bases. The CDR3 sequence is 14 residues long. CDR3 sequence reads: CASSQDQGQGEQFF. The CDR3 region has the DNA TGTGCCAGCAGCCAAGATCAAGGACAAGGTGAGCAGTTCTTC.

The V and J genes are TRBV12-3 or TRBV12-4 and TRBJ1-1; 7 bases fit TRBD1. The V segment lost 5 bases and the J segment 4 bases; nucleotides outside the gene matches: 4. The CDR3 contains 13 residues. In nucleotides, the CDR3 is TGTGCCAGCAGTCTGACAGGGACCACTGAAGCTTTCTTT. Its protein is CASSLTGTTEAFF.

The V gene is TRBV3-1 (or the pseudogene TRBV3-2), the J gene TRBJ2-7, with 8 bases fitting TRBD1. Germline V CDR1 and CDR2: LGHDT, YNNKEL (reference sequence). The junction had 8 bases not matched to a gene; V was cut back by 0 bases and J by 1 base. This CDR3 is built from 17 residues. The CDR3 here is CASSQEFGQGSSYEQYF. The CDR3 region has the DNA TGTGCCAGCAGCCAAGAATTCGGACAGGGATCTTCCTACGAGCAGTACTTC.

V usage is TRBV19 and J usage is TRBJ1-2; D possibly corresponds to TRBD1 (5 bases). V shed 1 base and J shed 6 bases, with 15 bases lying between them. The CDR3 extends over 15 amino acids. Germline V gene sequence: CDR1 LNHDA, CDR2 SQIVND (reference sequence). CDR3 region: CASSIVQGLRNGYTF. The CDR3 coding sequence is TGTGCCAGTAGTATAGTCCAGGGACTTAGGAATGGCTACACCTTC. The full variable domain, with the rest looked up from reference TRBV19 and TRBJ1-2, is DGGITQSPKYLFRKEGQNVTLSCEQNLNHDAMYWYRQDPGQGLRLIYYSQIVNDFQKGDIAEGYSVSREKKESFPLTVTSAQKNPTAFYLCASSIVQGLRNGYTFGSGTRLTVV.

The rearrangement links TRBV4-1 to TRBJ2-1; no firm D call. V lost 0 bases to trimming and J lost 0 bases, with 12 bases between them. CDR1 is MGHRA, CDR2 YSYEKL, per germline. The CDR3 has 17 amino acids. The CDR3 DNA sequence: TGCGCCAGCAGCCAAGATGTTTTTCCGAGCTCCTACAATGAGCAGTTCTTC. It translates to CASSQDVFPSSYNEQFF.

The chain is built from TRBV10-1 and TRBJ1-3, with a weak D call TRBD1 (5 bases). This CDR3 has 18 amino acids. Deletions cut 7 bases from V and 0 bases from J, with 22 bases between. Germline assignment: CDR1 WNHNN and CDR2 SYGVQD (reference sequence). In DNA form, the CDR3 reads TGCGCCAGCATTCCTTCGGACCAGGGAACCTTCTCTGGAAACACCATATATTTT. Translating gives CASIPSDQGTFSGNTIYF.

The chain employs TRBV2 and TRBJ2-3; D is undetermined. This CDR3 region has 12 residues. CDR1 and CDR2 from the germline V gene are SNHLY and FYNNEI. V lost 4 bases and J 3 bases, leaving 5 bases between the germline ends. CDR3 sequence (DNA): TGTGCCAGCAGTGGAGTGACAGATACGCAGTATTTT. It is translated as CASSGVTDTQYF.

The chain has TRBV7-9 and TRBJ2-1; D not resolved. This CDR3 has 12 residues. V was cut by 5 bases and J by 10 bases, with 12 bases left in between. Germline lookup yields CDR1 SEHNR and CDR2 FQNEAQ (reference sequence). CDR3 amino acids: CASSLLAAEQFF. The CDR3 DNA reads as TGTGCCAGCAGCCTGCTCGCGGCCGAGCAGTTCTTC.